This T cell receptor (beta chain) comes out of a study of beta chain features in type 1 diabetes. On the study more broadly: Healthy donors, compared against patients, showed similar age, gender and cell yields.

Donors contributed one heparinised blood draw apiece, averaging about 120 mL. Staining for CD45RO/CCR7/CD25/CD127/CD95/CD27 allowed sorting of CD4+ naive, central memory, regulatory and stem cell-like memory cells. Over 95% purity was reached by all sorted populations. This CDR3 region has 15 residues. V lost 3 bases, J lost 2 bases, and 7 bases stayed unmatched. Germline values: CDR1 MNHNS, CDR2 SASEGT. The authors reverse transcribed all of the isolated RNA, so sequencing captured expressed TCRB transcripts. Sequenced by immunoSEQ multiplex PCR; TCRdb stores in-frame clones only, minus some. The data show over 300,000 clones, around 8% seen once. This clone was seen only a few times.

This sequence originates from a woman younger than 35 in good health. Sequencing input: central memory CD4+ T cells from blood. The chain couples TRBV6-1 to TRBJ2-7; 7 bases are a match to TRBD2. The CDR3 region has the DNA TGTGCCAGCAGTGACCTCCCGGGACTAACCTACGAGCAGTACTTC. Amino acid sequence: CASSDLPGLTYEQYF.